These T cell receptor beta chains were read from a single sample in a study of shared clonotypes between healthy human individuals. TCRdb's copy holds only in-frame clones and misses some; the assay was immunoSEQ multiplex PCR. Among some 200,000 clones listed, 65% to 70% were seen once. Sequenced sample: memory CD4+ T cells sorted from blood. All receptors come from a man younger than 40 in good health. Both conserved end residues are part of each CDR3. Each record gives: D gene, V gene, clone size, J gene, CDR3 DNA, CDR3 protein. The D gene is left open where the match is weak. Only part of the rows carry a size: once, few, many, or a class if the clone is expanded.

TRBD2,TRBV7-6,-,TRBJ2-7,TGTGCCAGCAGCTTAGCAGGGCCGGGGGGAGAGCAGTACTTC,CASSLAGPGGEQYF
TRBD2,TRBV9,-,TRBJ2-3,TGTGCCAGCAGCTTTGGAGCGGGATGGAATACAGATACGCAGTATTTT,CASSFGAGWNTDTQYF
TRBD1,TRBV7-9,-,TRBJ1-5,TGTGCCAGCAGCCGGGACAGGGGAAGTCAGCCCCAGCATTTT,CASSRDRGSQPQHF
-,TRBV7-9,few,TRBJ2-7,TGTGCCAGCAGCTCGCGAGGGACACCTCCCTACGAGCAGTACTTC,CASSSRGTPPYEQYF
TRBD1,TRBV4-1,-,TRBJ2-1,TGCGCCAGCAGCCAAGATCTGGGGACAGGCAATGAGCAGTTCTTC,CASSQDLGTGNEQFF
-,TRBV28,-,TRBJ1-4,TGTGCCAGCTACGAGGGGGGTCAGGAAAAACTGTTTTTT,CASYEGGQEKLFF
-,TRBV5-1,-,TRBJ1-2,TGCGCCAGCAGCGGTGGGTCTGGCTACACCTTC,CASSGGSGYTF
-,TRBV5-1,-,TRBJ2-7,TGCGCCAGCAGCTTGGGACAATACGAGCAGTACTTC,CASSLGQYEQYF
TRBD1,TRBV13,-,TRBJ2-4,TGTGCCAGCAGCCCGACAGGGGGCGAAAACATTCAGTACTTC,CASSPTGGENIQYF
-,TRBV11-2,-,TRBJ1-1,TGTGCCAGCACCGACCCCCTAAGGGTGAGGACTGAAGCTTTCTTT,CASTDPLRVRTEAFF
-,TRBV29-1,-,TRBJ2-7,TGCAGCGTCGTCACCGGACAGCTTGGCGAGCAGTACTTC,CSVVTGQLGEQYF
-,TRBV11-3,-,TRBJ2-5,TGTGCCAGCAGCAGGACTATCAAAGAGACCCAGTACTTC,CASSRTIKETQYF
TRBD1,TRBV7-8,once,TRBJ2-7,TGTGCCAGCAGCTTAGCTATAGGGGGCGCCTACGAGCAGTACTTC,CASSLAIGGAYEQYF
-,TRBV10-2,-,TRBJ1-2,TGCGCCAGCAGTGAGGAAGCCGTGAACTATGGCTACACCTTC,CASSEEAVNYGYTF
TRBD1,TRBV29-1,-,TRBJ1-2,TGCAGCGTTGAAGGCGGGACAGGGGTCCCCGGCTACACCTTC,CSVEGGTGVPGYTF
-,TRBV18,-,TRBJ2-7,TGTGCCAGCTCACCAGAATCCTACGAGCAGTACTTC,CASSPESYEQYF
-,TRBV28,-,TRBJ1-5,TGTGCCAGCATGAGTGCGGGGGTGGGCAATCAGCCCCAGCATTTT,CASMSAGVGNQPQHF
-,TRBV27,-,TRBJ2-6,TGTGCCAGCAGTTTATCGTTGGGACGGGGCCGGAACTCTGGGGCCAACGTCCTGACTTTC,CASSLSLGRGRNSGANVLTF
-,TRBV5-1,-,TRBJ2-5,TGCGCCAGCAGCTTGGCGAGCAGGGGGGAGGAAGAGACCCAGTACTTC,CASSLASRGEEETQYF
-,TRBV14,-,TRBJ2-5,TGTGCCAGCAGCCAAACCCTGACTAGATCAGAGACCCAGTACTTC,CASSQTLTRSETQYF
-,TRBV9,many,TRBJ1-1,TGTGCCAGCAGCGTAGGCTCTCTCGGGAACACTGAAGCTTTCTTT,CASSVGSLGNTEAFF
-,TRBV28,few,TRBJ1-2,TGTGCCAGCGCCCGGGCAGGGGTCTATGGCTACACCTTC,CASARAGVYGYTF
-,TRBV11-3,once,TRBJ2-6,TGTGCCAGCAGCTTAGAGGGGGCCAACGTCCTGACTTTC,CASSLEGANVLTF
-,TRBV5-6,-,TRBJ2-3,TGTGCCAGCAGCTCCTTTCCAGGGGGGGACACAGATACGCAGTATTTT,CASSSFPGGDTDTQYF
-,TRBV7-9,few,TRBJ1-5,TGTGCCGGAACTACAGGTGGCAATCAGCCCCAGCATTTT,CAGTTGGNQPQHF
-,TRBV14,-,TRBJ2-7,TGTGCCAGCAGCCCCCAACAGGGATTCCCCTACGAGCAGTACTTC,CASSPQQGFPYEQYF